The clone carrying this T cell receptor beta chain was picked up many times. Its antigen is as yet unknown. This specimen comes from a study of read filtering for tumor transcriptome and immune sequencing. Findings and limits, study-wide: About four fifths of IR-seq clonotypes had a single read, yet these held about 3.6% of reads.

Molecular barcoded adaptors covering alpha/delta and beta/gamma chains were used on around 370 ng RNA. TCRdb reprocessed the reads with MiXCR, giving one entry per CDR3 protein. The sample includes just over 14,000 distinct CDR3 sequences, 20% of them seen just once. Sampling of bone marrow took place during active disease in every patient. Germline assignment: CDR1 MGHRA and CDR2 YSYEKL. V lost 1 base and J 5 bases, leaving 14 bases between the germline ends. The CDR3 spans 16 residues. This chain connects TRBV4-1 to TRBJ1-4; D remains ambiguous. This sequence originates from a donor at least 40 years old with multiple myeloma. Input material: a population of CD138-negative cells sorted from bone marrow. CDR3 residues: CASSQGQEVGNEKLFF. The DNA of the CDR3 is TGCGCCAGCAGCCAAGGCCAGGAGGTCGGGAATGAAAAACTGTTTTTT.